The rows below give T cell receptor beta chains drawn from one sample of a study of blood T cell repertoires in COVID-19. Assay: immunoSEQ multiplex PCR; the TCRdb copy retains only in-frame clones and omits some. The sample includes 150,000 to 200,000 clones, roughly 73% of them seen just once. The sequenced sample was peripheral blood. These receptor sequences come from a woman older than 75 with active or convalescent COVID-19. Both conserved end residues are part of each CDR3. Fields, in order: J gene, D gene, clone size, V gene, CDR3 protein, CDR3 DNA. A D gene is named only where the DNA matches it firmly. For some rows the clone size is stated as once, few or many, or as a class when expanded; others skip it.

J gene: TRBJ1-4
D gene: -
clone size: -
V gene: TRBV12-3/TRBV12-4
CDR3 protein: CASSLAGPPRAF
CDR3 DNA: TGTGCCAGCAGTTTAGCGGGCCCACCCAGGGCTTTT

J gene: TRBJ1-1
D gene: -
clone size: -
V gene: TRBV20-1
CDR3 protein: CSARGQFEAFF
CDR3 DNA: TGCAGTGCTAGAGGACAATTTGAAGCTTTCTTT

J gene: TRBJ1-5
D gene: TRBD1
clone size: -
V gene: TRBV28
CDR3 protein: CASRRAGTGSDQPQHF
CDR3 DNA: TGTGCCAGCAGGCGAGCCGGGACAGGGTCGGATCAGCCCCAGCATTTT

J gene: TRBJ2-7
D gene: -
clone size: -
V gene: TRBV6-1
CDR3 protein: CASSEVGLGGIYEQYF
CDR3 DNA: TGTGCCAGCAGTGAAGTCGGCCTGGGGGGAATCTACGAGCAGTACTTC

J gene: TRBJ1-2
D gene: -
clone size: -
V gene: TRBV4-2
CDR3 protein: CASSQVGQRYGYTF
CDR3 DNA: TGTGCCAGCAGCCAAGTTGGACAGCGGTATGGCTACACCTTC

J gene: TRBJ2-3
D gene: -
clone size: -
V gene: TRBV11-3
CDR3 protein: CASSLVSADTQYF
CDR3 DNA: TGTGCCAGCAGCTTGGTTAGCGCAGATACGCAGTATTTT

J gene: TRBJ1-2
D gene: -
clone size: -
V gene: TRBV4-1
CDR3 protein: CASSQGSGAYGYTF
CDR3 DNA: TGCGCCAGCAGCCAAGGGTCGGGTGCCTATGGCTACACCTTC

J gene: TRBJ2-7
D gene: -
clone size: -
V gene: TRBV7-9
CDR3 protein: CASSYSGVDEQYF
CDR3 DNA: TGTGCCAGCAGCTACTCAGGGGTAGACGAGCAGTACTTC

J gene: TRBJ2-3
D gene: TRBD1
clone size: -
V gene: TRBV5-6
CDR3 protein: CASSGTTGIVADTQYF
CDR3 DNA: TGTGCCAGCAGCGGGACGACAGGGATAGTTGCAGATACGCAGTATTTT

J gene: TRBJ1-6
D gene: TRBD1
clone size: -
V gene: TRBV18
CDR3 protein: CASSLGTGANSPLHF
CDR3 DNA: TGTGCCAGCTCACTTGGGACAGGGGCCAATTCACCCCTCCACTTT

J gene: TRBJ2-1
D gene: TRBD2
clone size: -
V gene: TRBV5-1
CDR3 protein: CASSPVLAGGRNEQFF
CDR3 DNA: TGCGCCAGCAGCCCGGTACTAGCGGGGGGGCGCAATGAGCAGTTCTTC

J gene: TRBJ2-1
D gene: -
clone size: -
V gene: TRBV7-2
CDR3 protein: CASTYIRTRRGEQFF
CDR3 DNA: TGTGCCAGCACCTATATAAGGACAAGGAGGGGTGAGCAGTTCTTC

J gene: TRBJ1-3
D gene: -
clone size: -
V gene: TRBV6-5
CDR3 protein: CASSYSVDTRGNTIYF
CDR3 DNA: TGTGCCAGCAGTTACTCCGTCGACACGCGTGGAAACACCATATATTTT

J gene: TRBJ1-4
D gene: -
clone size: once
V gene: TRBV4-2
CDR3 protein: CASSQDKQGHEKLFF
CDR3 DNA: TGTGCCAGCAGCCAAGATAAGCAGGGGCATGAAAAACTGTTTTTT

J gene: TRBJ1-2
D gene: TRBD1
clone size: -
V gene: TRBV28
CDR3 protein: CASSGGTANYGYTF
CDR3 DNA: TGTGCCAGCAGTGGCGGGACAGCCAACTATGGCTACACCTTC

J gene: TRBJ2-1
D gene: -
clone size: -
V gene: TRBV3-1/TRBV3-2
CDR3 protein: CASSPFRGYGQFF
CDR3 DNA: TGTGCCAGCAGCCCCTTCAGGGGTTACGGGCAGTTCTTC

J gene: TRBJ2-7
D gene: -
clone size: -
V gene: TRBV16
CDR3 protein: CASSRPGIGAYEQYF
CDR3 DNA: TGTGCCAGCAGCCGACCCGGGATCGGGGCCTACGAGCAGTACTTC

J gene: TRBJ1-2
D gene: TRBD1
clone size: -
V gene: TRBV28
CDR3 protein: CASIRQGPNYGYTF
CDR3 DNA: TGTGCCAGCATTCGACAGGGTCCCAACTATGGCTACACCTTC

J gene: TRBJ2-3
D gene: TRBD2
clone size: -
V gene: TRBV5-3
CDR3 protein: CARLLAGGPSPDTQYF
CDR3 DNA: TGTGCCAGATTGCTAGCGGGGGGGCCCTCCCCGGATACGCAGTATTTT

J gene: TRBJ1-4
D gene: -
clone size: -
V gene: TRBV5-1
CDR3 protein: CASSLEGVLNEKLFF
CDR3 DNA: TGCGCCAGCAGCTTGGAAGGAGTCCTCAATGAAAAACTGTTTTTT

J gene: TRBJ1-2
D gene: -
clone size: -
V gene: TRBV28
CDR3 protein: CASSSDSIGGYTF
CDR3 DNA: TGTGCCAGCAGCTCCGACAGCATAGGTGGCTACACCTTC

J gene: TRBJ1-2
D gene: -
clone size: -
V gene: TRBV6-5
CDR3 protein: CASSFGGVPNYGYTF
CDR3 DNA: TGTGCCAGCAGTTTCGGGGGGGTACCTAACTATGGCTACACCTTC

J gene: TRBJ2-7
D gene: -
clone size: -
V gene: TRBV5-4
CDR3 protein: CASSPKGGSPYEQYF
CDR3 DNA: TGTGCCAGCAGCCCAAAGGGGGGGTCACCCTACGAGCAGTACTTC

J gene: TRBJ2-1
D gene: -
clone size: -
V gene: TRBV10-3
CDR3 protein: CAITRTPEYNEQFF
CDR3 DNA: TGTGCCATCACAAGGACACCGGAATACAATGAGCAGTTCTTC

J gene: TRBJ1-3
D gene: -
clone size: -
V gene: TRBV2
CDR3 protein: CASSDADGSKNTIYF
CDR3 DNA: TGTGCCAGCAGTGATGCAGACGGGTCAAAAAACACCATATATTTT

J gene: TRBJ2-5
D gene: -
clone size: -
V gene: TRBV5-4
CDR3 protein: CASSGAGEDRPTNQETQYF
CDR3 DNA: TGTGCCAGCAGCGGAGCAGGGGAAGATAGGCCAACGAACCAAGAGACCCAGTACTTC

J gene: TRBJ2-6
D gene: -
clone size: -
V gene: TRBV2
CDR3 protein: CASNSNSGANVLTF
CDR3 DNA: TGTGCCAGCAATTCAAACTCTGGGGCCAACGTCCTGACTTTC

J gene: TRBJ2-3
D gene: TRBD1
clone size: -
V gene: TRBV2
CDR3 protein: CAASTGAIGYTQYF
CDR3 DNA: TGCGCAGCTTCGACAGGGGCCATTGGATATACGCAGTATTTT

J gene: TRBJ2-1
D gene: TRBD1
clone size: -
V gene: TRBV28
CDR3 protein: CASGTGQSYNEQFF
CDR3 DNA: TGTGCCAGCGGAACGGGACAGAGTTACAATGAGCAGTTCTTC

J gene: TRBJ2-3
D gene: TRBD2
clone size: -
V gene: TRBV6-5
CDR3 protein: CASSKRLARTDTQYF
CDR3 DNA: TGTGCCAGCAGCAAAAGACTAGCGAGGACAGATACGCAGTATTTT

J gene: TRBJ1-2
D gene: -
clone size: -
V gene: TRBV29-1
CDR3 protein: CSAGGTSDYGYTF
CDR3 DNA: TGCAGCGCTGGGGGGACCTCGGACTATGGCTACACCTTC

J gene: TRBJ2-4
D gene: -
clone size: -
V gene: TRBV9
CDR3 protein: CASSVPTGHLAKNIQYF
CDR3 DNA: TGTGCCAGCAGCGTACCCACAGGACACTTAGCCAAAAACATTCAGTACTTC

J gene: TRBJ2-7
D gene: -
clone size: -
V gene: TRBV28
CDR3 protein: CASQAGYEQYF
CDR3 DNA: TGTGCCAGCCAAGCGGGCTACGAGCAGTACTTC

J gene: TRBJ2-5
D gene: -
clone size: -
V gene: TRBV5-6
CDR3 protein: CASSRGSIQETQYF
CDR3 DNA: TGTGCCAGCAGCCGGGGGAGTATTCAAGAGACCCAGTACTTC

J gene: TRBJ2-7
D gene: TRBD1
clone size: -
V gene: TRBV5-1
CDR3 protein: CASSLVLGQVTYEQYF
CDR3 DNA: TGCGCCAGCAGCTTGGTGTTGGGACAGGTGACCTACGAGCAGTACTTC

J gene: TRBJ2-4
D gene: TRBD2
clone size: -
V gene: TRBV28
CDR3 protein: CASHGSGLVAGNIQYF
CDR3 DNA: TGTGCCAGCCATGGGAGCGGACTAGTCGCTGGAAACATTCAGTACTTC

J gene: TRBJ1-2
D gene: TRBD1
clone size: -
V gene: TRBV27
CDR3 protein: CASSLNRGTNYGYTF
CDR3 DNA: TGTGCCAGCAGTTTAAACAGGGGGACGAACTATGGCTACACCTTC

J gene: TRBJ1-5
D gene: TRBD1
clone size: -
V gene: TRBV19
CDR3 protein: CASSIPGTGGFQPQHF
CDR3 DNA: TGTGCCAGTAGTATCCCCGGGACAGGGGGCTTTCAGCCCCAGCATTTT

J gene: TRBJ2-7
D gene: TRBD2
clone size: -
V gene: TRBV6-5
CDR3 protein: CASSRTSPQEQYF
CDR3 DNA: TGTGCCAGCAGTAGGACTAGCCCTCAGGAGCAGTACTTC

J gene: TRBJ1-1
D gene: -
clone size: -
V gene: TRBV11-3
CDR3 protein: CASSGSGTNTEAFF
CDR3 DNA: TGTGCCAGCAGCGGCTCCGGGACAAACACTGAAGCTTTCTTT